This TCR beta chain was sequenced in a study of cytomegalovirus exposure and HLA in healthy donors. In this sample, this clone turned up a few times. The antigen is unknown. Healthy bone marrow donors formed the donor group. The V gene lost 0 bases and the J gene lost 6 bases, with 8 bases spanning the gap. This CDR3 spans 14 amino acids. CDR1 is MNHEY and CDR2 is SVGAGI in the germline V gene. Study-wide points: A few chains linked to CMV were shown in vitro to be specific for CMV antigens.

Primers for the PCR totalled 60 Vbeta and 13 Jbeta. Generated by immunoSEQ multiplex PCR, the TCRdb table keeps only in-frame clones and is missing some. The sample holds 150,000 or so clones, around three quarters seen once. The TCR was taken from a man aged 35 to 55 in good health and CMV-seropositive. Sequenced input: PBMCs. The J gene is TRBJ2-2, the V gene TRBV6-5, with D perhaps matching TRBD2 (6 bases). This chain's CDR3 is CASSYSWGAGELFF. CDR3 in DNA: TGTGCCAGCAGTTACTCGTGGGGGGCCGGGGAGCTGTTTTTT.